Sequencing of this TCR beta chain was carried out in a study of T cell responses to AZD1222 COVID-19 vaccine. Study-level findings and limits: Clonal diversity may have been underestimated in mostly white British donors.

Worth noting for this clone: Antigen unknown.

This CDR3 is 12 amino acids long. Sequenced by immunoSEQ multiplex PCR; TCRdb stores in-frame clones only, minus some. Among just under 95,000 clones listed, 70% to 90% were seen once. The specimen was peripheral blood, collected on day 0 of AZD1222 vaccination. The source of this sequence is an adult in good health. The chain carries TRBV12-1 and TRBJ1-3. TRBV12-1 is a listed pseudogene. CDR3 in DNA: TGTGCCAGCAGCAGGGCTGGAAACACCATATATTTT. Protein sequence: CASSRAGNTIYF.